This T cell receptor (beta chain) came from a study of vaccination effects on CD4 cells after COVID-19. Study at large: Of the BNT162b2 and mRNA-1273 vaccines, participants received two doses of one or the other. Study-level points and caveats: Researchers report that only 1 of 255 vaccine-induced clones in healthy vaccinees cross-reacted with common cold coronaviruses.

Antigen-specific CD4+ T cell clonotypes were called by their expansion after viral peptide-pool culture in ViraFEST. The authors isolated CD4+ T cells after roughly eleven days of culture. Vaccine recipients lacked prior SARS-CoV-2 infection and had negative nucleocapsid antibodies. They grew roughly 2 million PBMC in each well, adding 7.5 to 10 IU/ml IL-2 and approximately 9.2 ug/ml peptides. Both day 3 and day 7 saw half the medium replaced with IL-2 medium. Germline CDR1 reads SNHLY; CDR2 reads FYNNEI. This CDR3 is built from 15 residues. Trimming left V 6 bases short and J 0 bases short, with 13 bases between. This clone is a singleton in its sample. The antigen remains undetermined. Sequenced by immunoSEQ multiplex PCR; TCRdb stores in-frame clones only, minus some. The sample holds 24,000 or so clones; roughly two thirds are singletons and the top ten take approximately 5%.

V usage is TRBV2 and J usage is TRBJ2-3, with D possibly being TRBD2 (5 bases). This clonotype was obtained from a human donor who received a COVID-19 vaccine. Here the sequenced sample was CD4+ T cells from PBMCs cultured with SARS-CoV-2 spike peptides, taken before COVID-19 vaccination. CDR3 loop: CASRMTGGSTDTQYF. CDR3 bases: TGTGCCAGCAGGATGACTGGCGGGAGCACAGATACGCAGTATTTT. The variable domain in full, with the rest retrieved from reference TRBV2 and TRBJ2-3, is EPEVTQTPSHQVTQMGQEVILRCVPISNHLYFYWYRQILGQKVEFLVSFYNNEISEKSEIFDDQFSVERPDGSNFTLKIRSTKLEDSAMYFCASRMTGGSTDTQYFGPGTRLTVL.